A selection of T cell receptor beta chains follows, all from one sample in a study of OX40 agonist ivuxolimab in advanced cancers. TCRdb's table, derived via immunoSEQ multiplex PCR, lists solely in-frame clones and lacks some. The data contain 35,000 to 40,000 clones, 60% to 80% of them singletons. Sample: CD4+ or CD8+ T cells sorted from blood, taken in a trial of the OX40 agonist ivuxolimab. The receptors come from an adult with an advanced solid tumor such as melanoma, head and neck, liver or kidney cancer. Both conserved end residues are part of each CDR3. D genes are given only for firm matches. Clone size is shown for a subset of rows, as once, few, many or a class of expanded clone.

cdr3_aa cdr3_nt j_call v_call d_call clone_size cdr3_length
CASSFGGGAYEQYF TGTGCCAGCAGCTTCGGCGGGGGGGCCTACGAGCAGTACTTC TRBJ2-7 TRBV5-8 TRBD2 . 14
CASSTGLDPYEQYF TGTGCCAGCAGCACGGGACTAGACCCCTACGAGCAGTACTTC TRBJ2-7 TRBV7-6 TRBD2 once 14
CASSQWQGMWETQYF TGCGCCAGCAGCCAATGGCAGGGAATGTGGGAGACCCAGTACTTC TRBJ2-5 TRBV4-3 . once 15
CASSPRRMGQYEQYF TGTGCCAGCAGCCCGAGGCGGATGGGACAGTACGAGCAGTACTTC TRBJ2-7 TRBV6-5 TRBD1 . 15
CASTRSGTGLSPYEQYF TGTGCCAGCACACGATCCGGGACAGGGTTATCCCCCTACGAGCAGTACTTC TRBJ2-7 TRBV27 TRBD1 once 17
CASSLPGLAGGPRELFF TGTGCCAGCAGTTTACCAGGACTAGCGGGAGGTCCAAGGGAGCTGTTTTTT TRBJ2-2 TRBV27 TRBD2 . 17
CSVLGGTSGNTDTQYF TGCAGCGTCCTAGGAGGGACTAGCGGAAACACAGATACGCAGTATTTT TRBJ2-3 TRBV29-1 TRBD2 . 16
CASSQESARYNEQFF TGCGCCAGCAGCCAAGAGTCCGCTAGGTACAATGAGCAGTTCTTC TRBJ2-1 TRBV4-3 . . 15
CASTYGGSVGETQYF TGTGCCAGCACCTACGGCGGGAGCGTTGGAGAGACCCAGTACTTC TRBJ2-5 TRBV9 TRBD2 . 15
CASNPGDAYEQYF TGTGCCAGCAATCCGGGGGATGCCTACGAGCAGTACTTC TRBJ2-7 TRBV2 . once 13
CASSLAGSEAFF TGTGCCAGCAGCTTAGCGGGATCTGAAGCTTTCTTT TRBJ1-1 TRBV7-9 . . 12
CASSSSQGWETQYF TGTGCCAGCAGCTCCTCCCAGGGGTGGGAGACCCAGTACTTC TRBJ2-5 TRBV11-2 . . 14
CASSLGVGGGPIKNEQFF TGTGCCAGCAGTTTAGGGGTGGGTGGGGGGCCGATTAAAAATGAGCAGTTCTTC TRBJ2-1 TRBV28 . . 18
CASSQVPGTGAAPLHF TGCGCCAGCAGCCAAGTCCCCGGGACAGGGGCGGCACCCCTCCACTTT TRBJ1-6 TRBV4-3 TRBD1 . 16
CASSLETGNYEQYF TGTGCCAGCAGCTTAGAGACAGGGAACTACGAGCAGTACTTC TRBJ2-7 TRBV7-9 TRBD1 once 14
CASSLTIQGAVNEKLFF TGCGCCAGCAGCTTAACCATCCAGGGGGCCGTGAATGAAAAACTGTTTTTT TRBJ1-4 TRBV5-1 TRBD1 . 17
CASSSGTSGVQDTQYF TGCGCCAGCAGCTCCGGGACTAGCGGGGTCCAAGATACGCAGTATTTT TRBJ2-3 TRBV5-1 TRBD2 . 16
CASSLDSSGDEQFF TGTGCCAGCAGCTTAGATTCTAGTGGCGATGAGCAGTTCTTC TRBJ2-1 TRBV7-7 . . 14
CASKLLPHEQFF TGCGCCAGCAAACTACTTCCCCATGAGCAGTTCTTC TRBJ2-1 TRBV10-1 . . 12
CASSVDGSGANVLTF TGTGCCAGCAGCGTAGACGGCTCTGGGGCCAACGTCCTGACTTTC TRBJ2-6 TRBV9 . . 15
CASSTATGQFFYNEQFF TGTGCCAGCAGCACCGCAACTGGACAGTTCTTCTACAATGAGCAGTTCTTC TRBJ2-1 TRBV11-2 . . 17
CASSFRVPYNEQFF TGTGCCAGCAGTTTCAGGGTTCCCTACAATGAGCAGTTCTTC TRBJ2-1 TRBV28 . few 14
CASSAEGSAGYTF TGTGCCAGCAGCGCAGAGGGTTCAGCGGGCTACACCTTC TRBJ1-2 TRBV5-5 . . 13
CASSPPGGGDKYQETQYF TGTGCCAGCAGCCCGCCGGGGGGCGGCGACAAGTACCAAGAGACCCAGTACTTC TRBJ2-5 TRBV7-9 . . 18
CASSQDRRGTSGPLREQFF TGCGCCAGCAGCCAAGACCGGCGGGGGACTAGCGGGCCTCTGAGGGAGCAGTTCTTC TRBJ2-1 TRBV4-3 TRBD2 few 19
CASSPVPEAFF TGTGCCAGCAGCCCTGTTCCTGAAGCTTTCTTT TRBJ1-1 TRBV6-6 . . 11
CASSFRYEQYF TGTGCCAGCAGCTTCAGATACGAGCAGTACTTC TRBJ2-7 TRBV5-6 . . 11
CASSQDTPYEQYF TGTGCCAGCAGCCAGGACACACCCTACGAGCAGTACTTC TRBJ2-7 TRBV14 . . 13
CASSASDTQYF TGTGCCAGCAGTGCTTCGGATACGCAGTATTTT TRBJ2-3 TRBV25-1 . . 11
CASSFSSGAPRYEQYF TGTGCCAGCAGTTTTTCTAGCGGAGCCCCCCGCTACGAGCAGTACTTC TRBJ2-7 TRBV27 TRBD2 few 16
CASSQKTGFNYGYTF TGTGCCAGCAGCCAAAAGACAGGGTTCAACTATGGCTACACCTTC TRBJ1-2 TRBV27 TRBD1 . 15
CASSHQGVDQPQHF TGTGCCAGCAGCCATCAGGGGGTGGATCAGCCCCAGCATTTT TRBJ1-5 TRBV5-4 TRBD1 . 14
CASSLHGTGNTGELFF TGTGCCAGCAGCTTACACGGGACAGGGAACACCGGGGAGCTGTTTTTT TRBJ2-2 TRBV7-3 TRBD1 . 16
CASSSGWGVSTDTQYF TGTGCCAGCAGTTCGGGATGGGGGGTGAGCACAGATACGCAGTATTTT TRBJ2-3 TRBV27 . . 16
CASSIRGTSGLNEQFF TGTGCCAGCAGTATCCGCGGGACTAGCGGATTAAATGAGCAGTTCTTC TRBJ2-1 TRBV2 TRBD2 . 16
CASSYSGTGNTEAFF TGTGCCAGCAGTTACTCGGGGACGGGGAACACTGAAGCTTTCTTT TRBJ1-1 TRBV6-5 . . 15
CASSVGAPLAGATDTQYF TGTGCCAGCAGCGTAGGAGCCCCACTAGCGGGGGCCACAGATACGCAGTATTTT TRBJ2-3 TRBV9 TRBD2 few 18
CASSDRVSPGYTF TGTGCCAGTAGTGACAGGGTTTCCCCTGGCTACACCTTC TRBJ1-2 TRBV19 TRBD1 once 13
CASSLWPAGELFF TGTGCCAGCAGTTTATGGCCGGCCGGGGAGCTGTTTTTT TRBJ2-2 TRBV27 . . 13
CASSHIYNEQFF TGTGCCAGCAGCCACATATACAATGAGCAGTTCTTC TRBJ2-1 TRBV14 . . 12
CASSHQENTGELFF TGTGCCAGCAGCCACCAGGAGAACACCGGGGAGCTGTTTTTT TRBJ2-2 TRBV7-9 . . 14
CASSTGQGWASSPLHF TGTGCCAGTAGTACGGGACAGGGATGGGCTAGTTCACCCCTCCACTTT TRBJ1-6 TRBV19 TRBD1 few 16
CASSSRGNQETQYF TGTGCCAGCAGTTCGCGGGGGAACCAAGAGACCCAGTACTTC TRBJ2-5 TRBV6-5 TRBD2 . 14
CASDRTSQETQYF TGTGCCAGCGACAGGACTTCTCAAGAGACCCAGTACTTC TRBJ2-5 TRBV2 . . 13
CASSPITGLTGELFF TGTGCCAGCAGCCCAATAACAGGGCTCACCGGGGAGCTGTTTTTT TRBJ2-2 TRBV7-8 . . 15
CASSLVPVGTDTQYF TGTGCCAGCAGCTTGGTCCCGGTCGGCACAGATACGCAGTATTTT TRBJ2-3 TRBV5-8 . . 15
CASSVGPLEETQYF TGTGCCAGCAGTGTCGGCCCGCTGGAAGAGACCCAGTACTTC TRBJ2-5 TRBV27 . few 14